Each of the 32 T cell receptor beta chains below was sequenced from the same sample in a study of beta chain features in type 1 diabetes. Expressed TCRB transcripts were sequenced, since all the RNA that had been isolated was reverse transcribed. Method: immunoSEQ multiplex PCR; TCRdb's copy keeps in-frame clones and lacks some. The table lists 390,000 or so clones, 11% to 15% of them singletons. Input material: naive CD4+ T cells from blood. The receptors come from a man aged 25 to 45 in good health.

This clone was found a few times. J is TRBJ2-5 and V is TRBV30, with 7 bases lining up with TRBD1. The junction had 10 bases not matched to a gene; V was cut back by 0 bases and J by 3 bases. Germline CDR1 and CDR2: GTSNPN and SVGIG (reference sequence). CDR3 size: 16 residues. CDR3 in amino acids: CAWSVTAGGSKETQYF. CDR3 DNA: TGTGCCTGGAGTGTAACCGCAGGGGGATCCAAAGAGACCCAGTACTTC. Full variable domain (rest looked up from reference TRBV30 and TRBJ2-5): SQTIHQWPATLVQPVGSPLSLECTVEGTSNPNLYWYRQAAGRGLQLLFYSVGIGQISSEVPQNLSASRPQDRQFILSSKKLLLSDSGFYLCAWSVTAGGSKETQYFGPGTRLLVL.

The chain joins TRBV6-5 to TRBJ1-1; no firm D call. In germline, CDR1 is MNHEY, CDR2 SVGAGI. V dropped 6 bases and J dropped 0 bases, with 11 bases sitting between them. The CDR3 contains 14 residues. The CDR3 reads CASRSRRLNTEAFF. The CDR3 region has the DNA TGTGCCAGCAGATCTCGTCGGCTGAACACTGAAGCTTTCTTT.

The chain uses TRBV14 and TRBJ2-6, with 7 nucleotides matching TRBD2. V shed 4 bases, J shed 3 bases, and the junction held 6 bases outside the gene matches. The CDR3 has 16 amino acids. Germline CDR1 SGHDN, CDR2 FVKESK. In nucleotides, the CDR3 is TGTGCCAGCAGCCTCTCAGGGAGGGTTGGGGCCAACGTCCTGACTTTC. Protein: CASSLSGRVGANVLTF.

The genes are TRBV30 and TRBJ2-7; D is possibly TRBD2 (7 bases). The CDR3 covers 15 residues. The V gene lost 0 bases and the J gene lost 1 base, with 13 bases spanning the gap. The germline gives CDR1 GTSNPN, CDR2 SVGIG (reference sequence). This chain's CDR3 is CAWSVRGAVSYEQYV. CDR3 DNA sequence: TGTGCCTGGAGTGTACGGGGGGCCGTTTCCTACGAGCAGTACGTC.

The DNA for the CDR3 is TGTGCCTGGCGACTAGCGGGAACTCGTGGGACCCAGTACTTC. It yields the protein CAWRLAGTRGTQYF. The chain combines TRBV30 with TRBJ2-5, with TRBD2 matching 11 bases. The CDR3 covers 14 residues. Germline lookup yields CDR1 GTSNPN and CDR2 SVGIG (reference sequence). V lost 5 bases, J lost 7 bases, and 9 bases stayed unmatched.

This clone came up a few times. This chain joins TRBV28 and TRBJ1-2; the D gene is possibly TRBD1 (6 bases). CDR1 and CDR2 from the germline V gene are MDHEN and SYDVKM. The ends were cut back, 5 bases at V and 6 bases at J, with 10 bases in the middle. The CDR3 extends over 12 amino acids. The CDR3 DNA is TGTGCCAGCAGTCCCAGGGGAGATGGCTACACCTTC. It is translated as CASSPRGDGYTF.

The chain couples TRBV27 to TRBJ2-5, with D perhaps matching TRBD2 (6 bases). CDR3 length: 13 amino acids. Trimming took 4 bases from V and 3 from J, leaving 9 bases between them. The germline gives CDR1 MNHEY, CDR2 SMNVEV (reference sequence). CDR3 region: CASSYSGEETQYF. The CDR3 nucleotides read TGTGCCAGCAGTTATAGCGGAGAAGAGACCCAGTACTTC.

The chain links TRBV7-2 to TRBJ2-3, with unresolved D. Trimming left V 0 bases short and J 6 bases short, with 16 bases between. The germline CDR1 and CDR2 sequences are SGHTA and FQGNSA. The CDR3 totals 16 residues. The CDR3 DNA reads TGTGCCAGCAGCTTAGCTCCTGTCCGTGCTGGGGATACGCAGTATTTT. It specifies CASSLAPVRAGDTQYF.

The V and J genes are TRBV5-1 and TRBJ2-3; 7 nucleotides align to TRBD2. The V and J ends lost 2 bases and 0 bases, in that order; junction bases with no gene match: 15. CDR1 is SGHRS, CDR2 YFSETQ, per germline. CDR3 length equals 19 residues. CDR3 amino acids: CASSLNPGVGGSSTDTQYF. CDR3 DNA sequence: TGCGCCAGCAGCTTAAATCCAGGAGTAGGCGGGAGTAGCACAGATACGCAGTATTTT.

V is TRBV30 and J is TRBJ1-2; the D gene is possibly TRBD1 (5 bases). Germline loops: CDR1 GTSNPN, CDR2 SVGIG (reference sequence). This CDR3 comprises 12 residues. V was shortened by 5 bases and J by 8 bases, with 15 bases between the two germline ends. CDR3 region: CAWGDPREGYTF. The CDR3 DNA follows: TGTGCCTGGGGGGACCCCCGCGAGGGCTACACCTTC.

This clone has a handful of counts. The germline gene is not matched at one end of the junction; a read error may be the cause. The rearrangement links TRBV29-1 to TRBJ2-7; the match to TRBD1 covers 10 bases. CDR1 and CDR2 from the germline V gene are SQVTM and ANQGSEA. The CDR3 consists of 13 residues. CDR3 in DNA: TGCAGCGTTGATGGAGGACAGGGGGATAGGAAGGACTTC. This encodes CSVDGGQGDRKDF.

CDR3 region: CASSHTGTYEQYV. CDR3 bases: TGCGCCAGCAGTCATACGGGAACCTACGAGCAGTACGTC. The chain combines TRBV23-1 with TRBJ2-7; possibly TRBD2 for D (5 bases). TRBV23-1 belongs to the ORF category, with a function that is uncertain. The CDR3 contains 13 residues. Trimming took 3 bases from V and 2 from J, leaving 8 bases between them.

In this sample, this clone turned up a few times. The J gene is TRBJ2-4, the V gene TRBV7-2; D may be TRBD2 (6 bases). The CDR3 sequence is 16 residues long. Looked up from germline, CDR1 is SGHTA and CDR2 is FQGNSA. Trimming stripped 1 base from V and 3 bases from J, with 13 bases between. In nucleotides, the CDR3 is TGTGCCAGCAGCTTAGACCGGGGGATGGGCAAAAACATTCAGTACTTC. Amino acid sequence: CASSLDRGMGKNIQYF.

This clone was detected a few times. V gene TRBV15 combines with J gene TRBJ2-1, with TRBD2 matching 11 bases. The CDR3 consists of 16 residues. Germline V CDR1 and CDR2: LNHNV, YYDKDF (reference sequence). V shed 1 base, J shed 3 bases, and the junction held 2 bases outside the gene matches. In DNA form, the CDR3 reads TGTGCCACCAGCAGAGGTGGGACTAGCGGCTACAATGAGCAGTTCTTC. It translates to CATSRGGTSGYNEQFF.

The chain joins TRBV2 to TRBJ1-6, with TRBD1 matching over 7 bases. The J segment lost 7 bases and the V segment lost 7 bases, leaving 13 bases of the junction unmatched. Germline V CDR1 and CDR2: SNHLY, FYNNEI. The CDR3 contains 16 residues. The CDR3 spells CASTLRQGPSNSPLHF. In DNA form, the CDR3 reads TGTGCCAGCACCCTAAGACAGGGTCCTTCAAATTCACCCCTCCACTTT.

Of note for this clone: This same CDR3 is encoded by further DNA sequences in the sample. This chain links TRBV9 with TRBJ1-1; D gene ambiguous. Per the germline V gene, CDR1 is SGDLS and CDR2 is YYNGEE. The V end lost 0 bases, the J end lost 1 base, and 4 bases lay between the germline ends. CDR3 length: 13 residues. CDR3 sequence reads: CASSVAPNTEAFF. In nucleotides, the CDR3 is TGTGCCAGCAGCGTAGCCCCGAACACTGAAGCTTTCTTT.

This clone was seen a handful of times. The V call is TRBV7-2, the J call TRBJ1-2, with D maybe TRBD1 (6 bases). The length of the CDR3 is 14 residues. The ends were cut back, 1 base at V and 4 bases at J, with 10 bases in the middle. The germline V gene has CDR1 SGHTA and CDR2 FQGNSA. The CDR3, as DNA: TGTGCCAGCAGCTTAGGACAGGACCCCTATGGCTACACCTTC. Translating it yields CASSLGQDPYGYTF.

The V and J genes are TRBV29-1 and TRBJ1-1, with D unresolved. The ends were cut back, 6 bases at V and 6 bases at J, with 11 bases in the middle. The CDR3 is 11 amino acids. Germline CDR1 SQVTM, CDR2 ANQGSEA. CDR3 sequence (DNA): TGCAGCGTCGGAAGGGTAGCTGAAGCTTTCTTT. Translated, it gives CSVGRVAEAFF. Supplemented by reference TRBV29-1 and TRBJ1-1, the full variable domain reads SAVISQKPSRDICQRGTSLTIQCQVDSQVTMMFWYRQQPGQSLTLIATANQGSEATYESGFVIDKFPISRPNLTFSTLTVSNMSPEDSSIYLCSVGRVAEAFFGQGTRLTVV.

This sequence joins TRBV18 and TRBJ2-4; D may be TRBD1 (6 bases). The V gene lost 2 bases and the J gene lost 0 bases, with 20 bases spanning the gap. The CDR3 has 19 amino acids. Germline assignment: CDR1 KGHSH and CDR2 LQKENI. CDR3 protein: CASSPLSDSQLLAKNIQYF. CDR3 nucleotides: TGTGCCAGCTCACCATTATCGGACAGCCAACTCCTAGCCAAAAACATTCAGTACTTC.

The chain couples TRBV7-9 to TRBJ2-5; no clear D gene. V was clipped by 6 bases and J by 3 bases, with 14 bases between them. The CDR3 runs 14 residues. Germline-derived CDR1 and CDR2 are SEHNR and FQNEAQ (reference sequence). The CDR3 protein is CASRESGEEETQYF. CDR3 sequence (DNA): TGTGCCAGCAGGGAGTCTGGGGAAGAAGAGACCCAGTACTTC.

The chain links TRBV6-1 to TRBJ2-7; D perhaps matches TRBD2 (6 bases). Trimming shortened V by 3 bases and J by 4 bases, and 19 bases separated the two germline ends. Germline loops: CDR1 MNHNS, CDR2 SASEGT. The CDR3 extends over 16 amino acids. CDR3 nucleotides: TGTGCCAGCAGTGACGGGGGTCCGGCCTGGGGGTACGAGCAGTACGTC. It is translated as CASSDGGPAWGYEQYV.

This chain connects TRBV6-1 to TRBJ2-1, with 7 positions matching TRBD1. Germline CDR1 is MNHNS and CDR2 is SASEGT. The junction had 1 base not matched to a gene; V was cut back by 0 bases and J by 5 bases. CDR3 size: 14 residues. CDR3: CASSEAGQHNEQFF. Written as DNA, the CDR3 is TGTGCCAGCAGTGAAGCGGGACAGCACAATGAGCAGTTCTTC.

The rearrangement links TRBV5-1 to TRBJ2-3; D ambiguous. The CDR3 covers 15 residues. V was shortened by 1 base and J by 2 bases, with 11 bases between the two germline ends. The germline CDR1 and CDR2 sequences are SGHRS and YFSETQ. The CDR3 DNA follows: TGCGCCAGCAGCTTGTCACAGAACCCCACAGATACGCAGTATTTT. Its protein is CASSLSQNPTDTQYF. Looking up the rest from reference TRBV5-1 and TRBJ2-3 gives the full variable domain: KAGVTQTPRYLIKTRGQQVTLSCSPISGHRSVSWYQQTPGQGLQFLFEYFSETQRNKGNFPGRFSGRQFSNSRSEMNVSTLELGDSALYLCASSLSQNPTDTQYFGPGTRLTVL.

The chain couples TRBV7-9 to TRBJ1-6, with D possibly being TRBD1 (6 bases). This CDR3 has 14 residues. With 3 bases removed from V and 11 bases from J, the gap between germline ends came to 14 bases. Germline loops: CDR1 SEHNR, CDR2 FQNEAQ (reference sequence). This CDR3 is CASSFEDRRTPLHF. DNA for the CDR3: TGTGCCAGCAGCTTTGAGGACAGAAGAACACCCCTCCACTTT.

There are a few counts of this clone. The chain combines TRBV7-2 with TRBJ2-1, with a possible D match to TRBD1 (6 bases). The CDR3 is 13 amino acids. CDR1 and CDR2 (germline): SGHTA, FQGNSA. Trimming pared 2 bases from V and 8 bases from J, leaving 10 bases between. In DNA form, the CDR3 reads TGTGCCAGCAGCTTACAGGGGTGGGATGAGCAGTTCTTC. Translating gives CASSLQGWDEQFF.

The J gene is TRBJ1-2, the V gene TRBV7-2; TRBD1 is a possible D gene (6 bases). CDR1 and CDR2 from the germline V gene are SGHTA and FQGNSA. Trimming removed 5 bases from V and 12 bases from J, with 22 bases in between. The CDR3 spans 14 residues. The CDR3 DNA follows: TGTGCCAGCAGCCCGAACGGATACAGGGCGAGGGACACCTTC. Encoded protein: CASSPNGYRARDTF.

A few counts support this clone. V and J are TRBV9 and TRBJ2-1, with 9 bases fitting TRBD1. Germline V gene lookup returns CDR1 SGDLS and CDR2 YYNGEE. The J segment lost 8 bases and the V segment lost 4 bases, leaving 10 bases of the junction unmatched. There are 15 residues in the CDR3. The CDR3 DNA reads TGTGCCAGCAGCTCCGGAGGACAGGGGACCCATGAGCAGTTCTTC. It yields the protein CASSSGGQGTHEQFF.

The sample holds a few counts of this clone. V usage is TRBV29-1 and J usage is TRBJ2-3; TRBD1 aligns across 7 bases. With 7 bases clipped from V and 2 bases from J, the junction kept 6 bases outside the gene matches. CDR3 length: 13 residues. CDR1 SQVTM and CDR2 ANQGSEA come from the germline V gene. DNA for the CDR3: TGCAGCGCCGGACAGGAAAACACAGATACGCAGTATTTT. This sequence encodes CSAGQENTDTQYF.

V and J are TRBV7-2 and TRBJ2-2; D not certain. The CDR3 totals 13 residues. The V end was cut by 4 bases, the J end by 7 bases, with 10 bases between. From germline, CDR1 is SGHTA and CDR2 FQGNSA. CDR3 DNA sequence: TGTGCCAGCAGCTCCCAAACTGGCGGGGAGCTGTTTTTT. Translated: CASSSQTGGELFF.

The chain has TRBV7-9 and TRBJ2-1, with D tentatively TRBD2 (6 bases). CDR1 and CDR2 from the germline V gene are SEHNR and FQNEAQ (reference sequence). The CDR3 runs to 17 residues. V shed 1 base and J shed 2 bases, with 15 bases lying between them. The CDR3 DNA sequence: TGTGCCAGCAGCTTAGGAGACGGGAGTGACCCCTACAATGAGCAGTTCTTC. It yields the protein CASSLGDGSDPYNEQFF.

This chain links TRBV5-1 with TRBJ2-1; possibly TRBD2 for D (6 bases). Germline loops: CDR1 SGHRS, CDR2 YFSETQ. The V end lost 0 bases, the J end lost 0 bases, and 10 bases lay between the germline ends. The CDR3 is 16 residues long. The CDR3 DNA is TGCGCCAGCAGCTTGGAGACGGGAGTCTCCTACAATGAGCAGTTCTTC. Translated, it gives CASSLETGVSYNEQFF.

This clone was picked up a small number of times. The J gene is TRBJ2-1, the V gene TRBV19, with 9 bases matching TRBD2. CDR1 is LNHDA, CDR2 SQIVND, per germline (reference sequence). V was clipped by 7 bases and J by 0 bases; unmatched bases: 7. The CDR3 sequence is 16 residues long. The CDR3 loop reads CASTTSGSSSYNEQFF. As DNA, the CDR3 is TGTGCCAGTACCACTAGCGGGTCGAGCTCCTACAATGAGCAGTTCTTC. The variable domain in full, completed from reference TRBV19 and TRBJ2-1, reads DGGITQSPKYLFRKEGQNVTLSCEQNLNHDAMYWYRQDPGQGLRLIYYSQIVNDFQKGDIAEGYSVSREKKESFPLTVTSAQKNPTAFYLCASTTSGSSSYNEQFFGPGTRLTVL.